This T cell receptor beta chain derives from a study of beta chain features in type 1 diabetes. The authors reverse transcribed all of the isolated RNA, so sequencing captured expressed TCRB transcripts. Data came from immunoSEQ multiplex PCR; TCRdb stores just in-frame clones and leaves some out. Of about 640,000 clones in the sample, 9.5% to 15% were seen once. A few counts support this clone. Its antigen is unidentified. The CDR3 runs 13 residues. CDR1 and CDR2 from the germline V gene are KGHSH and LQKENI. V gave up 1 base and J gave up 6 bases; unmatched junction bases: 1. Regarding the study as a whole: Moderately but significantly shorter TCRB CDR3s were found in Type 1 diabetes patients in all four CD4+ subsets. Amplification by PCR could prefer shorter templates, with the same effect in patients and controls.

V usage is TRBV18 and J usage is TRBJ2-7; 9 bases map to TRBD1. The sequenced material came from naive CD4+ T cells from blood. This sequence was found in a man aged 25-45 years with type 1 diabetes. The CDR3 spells CASSPQDRGEQYF. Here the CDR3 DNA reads TGTGCCAGCTCACCACAGGACAGGGGCGAGCAGTACTTC.